This TCR beta chain appears in the sequencing data of a study of cytomegalovirus exposure and HLA in healthy donors. Study-level points and caveats: Differences between HLA loci emerged in a later analysis of TCR association rates, with DRB1 most and HLA-C fewest. Sequencing depth roughly uniform across donors was assumed in presence/absence analyses. A link between a missense DCLRE1C variant and TCR beta V- and J-gene trimming emerged from a later analysis.

PCR used 60 Vbeta primers and 13 Jbeta primers. The repertoire was sequenced with immunoSEQ multiplex PCR; TCRdb's copy has only in-frame clones and lacks some. This sample has some 180,000 clones, with 70% to 85% found just once. On this clone itself: Its specificity is unknown.

The trim removed 4 bases at V and 5 bases at J, leaving 8 bases unmatched. This CDR3 spans 14 amino acids. The germline CDR1 and CDR2 sequences are SGHRS and YFSETQ. The chain links TRBV5-1 to TRBJ2-7; TRBD1 aligns across 8 bases. The sequencing input was PBMCs. The sequence was collected from a woman aged 25 to 39 in good health and CMV-seropositive. CDR3 bases: TGCGCCAGCAGCATTGACAGGGGAGTTGACGAGCAGTACTTC. Translation gives CASSIDRGVDEQYF.